The rows below give T cell receptor beta chains drawn from one sample of a study of response to subunit inactivated influenza vaccine. From the RT-PCR reads, TCRdb called clonotypes with MiXCR, one entry per CDR3 protein. The profile shows about 240,000 distinct CDR3 sequences, 9% to 15% of them singletons. Sequenced here: non-naive T cells sorted from PBMCs, sampled approximately 15 days before vaccination. The receptors derive from a man aged 45 to 65 who received an inactivated influenza vaccine. CDR3s include the opening cysteine and the closing phenylalanine or tryptophan. The D gene is left open where the match is weak. A clone size is listed for some rows: how often the clone was seen (once, few, many), or a class if it is expanded.

>TRBD2|TRBV29-1|many|TRBJ2-3
TGCAGCGTTGAAGATCAACTAGCGGGAGGCCCAGATACGCAGTATTTT
CSVEDQLAGGPDTQYF
>TRBD1|TRBV12-3/TRBV12-4|few|TRBJ2-7
TGTGCCAGCAGTTTCTGGACAGGAGGCACCGAGCAGTACTTC
CASSFWTGGTEQYF
>TRBD1|TRBV15|many|TRBJ2-2
TGTGCCACCAGCAGAACAGGGGGCGCGAACACCGGGGAGCTGTTTTTT
CATSRTGGANTGELFF
>TRBD2|TRBV29-1|few|TRBJ2-7
TGCAGCGTTGATCAGGGACTAAGCGAGCAGTACTTC
CSVDQGLSEQYF
>.|TRBV27|many|TRBJ2-2
TGTGCCAGCAGTTTGCAGGGGTACGGGGAGCTGTTTTTT
CASSLQGYGELFF
>.|TRBV5-1|few|TRBJ2-7
TGCGCCAGCAGCTTATCGGGACACCTCTACGAGCAGTACTTC
CASSLSGHLYEQYF
>TRBD2|TRBV4-3|many|TRBJ2-1
TGCGCCAGCAGCCAAGCATCGACTAGCCCCTACAATGAGCAGTTCTTC
CASSQASTSPYNEQFF
>.|TRBV20-1|many|TRBJ2-7
TGCAGTGCTCAACCGGGACGGACGAACTCCTACGAGCAGTACTTC
CSAQPGRTNSYEQYF
>.|TRBV7-2|many|TRBJ2-2
TGTGCCAGCAGCGGCCCGAACACCGGGGAGCTGTTTTTT
CASSGPNTGELFF
>TRBD2|TRBV29-1|.|TRBJ2-1
TGCAGCGTTGAAGGGCGGGGGGACTCCTACAATGAGCAGTTCTTC
CSVEGRGDSYNEQFF
>.|TRBV5-5|.|TRBJ1-2
TGTGCCAGCACCAGGACAAACGCTAACTATGGCTACACCTTC
CASTRTNANYGYTF
>.|TRBV12-3/TRBV12-4|many|TRBJ2-5
TGTGCCAGCAGCATTACGTTCACAGAGACCCAGTACTTC
CASSITFTETQYF
>.|TRBV11-1|few|TRBJ2-7
TGTGCCAGCAGCCCCAGGACGAGACTTTACGAGCAGTACTTC
CASSPRTRLYEQYF
>.|TRBV5-1|.|TRBJ2-3
TGCGCCAGCAGCTTGGGTCGACAGGTCGTAACAGATACGCAGTATTTT
CASSLGRQVVTDTQYF
>TRBD2|TRBV20-1|.|TRBJ2-3
TGCAGCCCAAGGGAGGGCCAGACAGATACGCAGTATTTT
CSPREGQTDTQYF
>.|TRBV5-4|few|TRBJ1-6
TGTGCCAGCAGCTTGGACAGGGATAATTCACCCCTCCACTTT
CASSLDRDNSPLHF
>.|TRBV4-1|few|TRBJ1-5
TGCGCCAGCAGCCAAGATCCGGCAGTCCAGCAGCCCCAGCATTTT
CASSQDPAVQQPQHF
>.|TRBV20-1|.|TRBJ1-6
TGCAGTGCTGGAGTAGGAGGAGGTAATTCACCCCTCCACTTT
CSAGVGGGNSPLHF
>.|TRBV5-1|.|TRBJ1-1
TGCGCCAGCAGCTTAATCGGGGACACTGAAGCTTTCTTT
CASSLIGDTEAFF
>.|TRBV3-1|.|TRBJ1-1
TGTGCCAGCAGCCAACGGAGGAATGAAGCTTTCTTT
CASSQRRNEAFF
>TRBD1|TRBV18|.|TRBJ1-1
TGTGCCAGCTCACCGACGGTAGGGACAGCGAACACTGAAGCTTTCTTT
CASSPTVGTANTEAFF
>.|TRBV5-1|.|TRBJ2-7
TGCGCCAGCGCCCCCGCACCAGGGGAGGACGAGCAGTACTTC
CASAPAPGEDEQYF
>TRBD2|TRBV11-1|many|TRBJ2-3
TGTGCCAGCAGCTTCGGGCTAGCGGGAGTTCACCTCACAGATACGCAGTATTTT
CASSFGLAGVHLTDTQYF
>TRBD2|TRBV5-1|few|TRBJ2-3
TGCGCCAGCAGCCTCGGGGGGACCACTAGCACAGATACGCAGTATTTT
CASSLGGTTSTDTQYF
>.|TRBV20-1|.|TRBJ2-7
TGCAGTGTTAGAGATCCTGCAGGATCGACCTACGAGCAGTACTTC
CSVRDPAGSTYEQYF
>.|TRBV4-1|many|TRBJ1-1
TGCGCCAGCAGCCAAGAGTGGGGCCAGGCCGCAGCTTTCTTT
CASSQEWGQAAAFF
>.|TRBV7-2|many|TRBJ2-7
TGTGCCAGCAGCTTAACGACAGGTACCTCCTACGAGCAGTACTTC
CASSLTTGTSYEQYF
>TRBD1|TRBV12-3/TRBV12-4|many|TRBJ2-3
TGTGCCAGCAGAAGCCCGGACAGGGCAAATACAGATACGCAGTATTTT
CASRSPDRANTDTQYF
>.|TRBV7-9|many|TRBJ1-1
TGTGCCAGCAGCTTAGTTAGGGGTGAAGCTTTCTTT
CASSLVRGEAFF
>.|TRBV12-3/TRBV12-4|many|TRBJ2-7
TGTGCCAGCAGTTACGGGGGAAAACCGAGGGAGCAGTACTTC
CASSYGGKPREQYF
>.|TRBV4-1|few|TRBJ1-5
TGCGCCAGCAGCCGAGGACCGGGACTCATAGTAGGTCAGCCCCAGCATTTT
CASSRGPGLIVGQPQHF
>.|TRBV20-1|.|TRBJ1-5
TGCAGTGCTAGGGGTATTAGCAATCAGCCCCAGCATTTT
CSARGISNQPQHF
>.|TRBV6-2/TRBV6-3|many|TRBJ2-3
TGTGCCAGCAAGCTAGCGATTTCTAGCACAGATACGCAGTATTTT
CASKLAISSTDTQYF
>.|TRBV7-9|few|TRBJ2-2
TGTGCCAGCCCATCATGGGGGGCGGACACCGGGGAGCTGTTTTTT
CASPSWGADTGELFF
>.|TRBV4-1|many|TRBJ1-5
TGCGCCAGCAGCCAAGATGGAGGTTATCAGCCCCAGCATTTT
CASSQDGGYQPQHF
>TRBD1|TRBV7-2|many|TRBJ2-4
TGTGCCAGCAGCTTAGCACTGACAGGGGCTTACAAAAACATTCAGTACTTC
CASSLALTGAYKNIQYF
>.|TRBV6-1|many|TRBJ1-2
TGTGCCAGCAGGCACTATGGCTACACCTTC
CASRHYGYTF
>.|TRBV6-5|many|TRBJ2-2
TGTGCCAGCAGTTATACCCCCATGGGGGGAAACACCGGGGAGCTGTTTTTT
CASSYTPMGGNTGELFF
>TRBD1|TRBV5-6|.|TRBJ2-7
TGTGCCAGCAGCACCTGGGACAGGGAGGACGAGCAGTACTTC
CASSTWDREDEQYF
>.|TRBV24-1|many|TRBJ2-7
TGTGCCACCAGTGCCCCGGACTTGAACGAGCAGTACTTC
CATSAPDLNEQYF
>.|TRBV12-3/TRBV12-4|many|TRBJ2-5
TGTGCCAGCAGCTCCCTCAGGGTAGGAGAGACCCAGTACTTC
CASSSLRVGETQYF
>.|TRBV10-3|.|TRBJ1-6
TGTGCCACCCCGAGGGGGGGGCAGCTCAATAATTCACCCCTCCACTTT
CATPRGGQLNNSPLHF
>.|TRBV5-6|few|TRBJ2-3
TGTGCCAGCAGCTTGGCCGTCGATACGCAGTATTTT
CASSLAVDTQYF
>.|TRBV10-3|few|TRBJ2-1
TGTGCCATCAGTGAACACGCGGCCTACAATGAGCAGTTCTTC
CAISEHAAYNEQFF
>.|TRBV5-8|.|TRBJ1-1
TGTGCCAGCAGCGGGACATCCCACGCTTTGAACACTGAAGCTTTCTTT
CASSGTSHALNTEAFF
>TRBD2|TRBV27|few|TRBJ2-7
TGTGCCAGCAGTTTATCCCCTTTTTTTAGCGGGCGATTATACGAGCAGTACTTC
CASSLSPFFSGRLYEQYF
>TRBD2|TRBV20-1|few|TRBJ2-7
TGCAGTGCTTCCGGGACTAGCGGATCCTCTTCCTACGAGCAGTACTTC
CSASGTSGSSSYEQYF
>.|TRBV9|.|TRBJ2-1
TGTGCCAGCAGCCCTGGCGGCGGGCCATACAATGAGCAGTTCTTC
CASSPGGGPYNEQFF
>TRBD1|TRBV2|many|TRBJ1-2
TGTGCCAGCAGTCCGGACAGGGAGCGGGGCTACACCTTC
CASSPDRERGYTF
>.|TRBV5-1|few|TRBJ1-1
TGCGCCAGCAGCTTGGGTAGCAGCCGCGGGACTGAAGCTTTCTTT
CASSLGSSRGTEAFF
>.|TRBV27|.|TRBJ2-2
TGTGCCAGCAGTCCATCCCCCGCCGGGACCGGGGAGCTGTTTTTT
CASSPSPAGTGELFF
>.|TRBV5-1|.|TRBJ2-1
TGCGCCAGCAGCCCGGGACATAGGATATCGGGAGAGCAGTTCTTC
CASSPGHRISGEQFF
>.|TRBV3-1|few|TRBJ2-7
TGTGCCAGCACCCAAAGGGGGGCCTACGAGCAGTACTTC
CASTQRGAYEQYF